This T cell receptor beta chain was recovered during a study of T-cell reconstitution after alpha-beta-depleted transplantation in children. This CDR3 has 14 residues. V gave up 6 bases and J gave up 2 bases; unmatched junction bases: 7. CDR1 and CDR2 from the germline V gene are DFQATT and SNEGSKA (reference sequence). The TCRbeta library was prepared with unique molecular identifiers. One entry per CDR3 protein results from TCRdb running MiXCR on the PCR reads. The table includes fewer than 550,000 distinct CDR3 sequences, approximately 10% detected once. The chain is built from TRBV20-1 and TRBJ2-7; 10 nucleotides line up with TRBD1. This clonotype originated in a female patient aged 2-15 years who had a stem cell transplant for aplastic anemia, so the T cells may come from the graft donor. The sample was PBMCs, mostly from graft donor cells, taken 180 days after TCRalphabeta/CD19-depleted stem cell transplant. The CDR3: CSAAPGTGAYEQYF. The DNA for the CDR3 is TGCAGTGCCGCGCCCGGGACAGGGGCCTACGAGCAGTACTTC.